The TCR beta chain under discussion was sequenced for a study of radiotherapy plus CTLA-4 blockade in lung cancer. Regarding this clone: Antigen specificity is unknown.

CDR1 and CDR2 from the germline V gene are SGHNT and YYREEE (reference sequence). V was cut by 4 bases and J by 5 bases, with 14 bases left in between. This CDR3 region has 14 residues. Assay: immunoSEQ multiplex PCR; the TCRdb copy retains only in-frame clones and omits some. This table holds more than 95,000 clones, about 83% found once. Study findings and constraints: Reportedly, early blood T cell clone dynamics best predicted response, with interferon-beta.

This TCR was recovered from a human donor with non-small cell lung cancer who had a partial response to radiotherapy plus ipilimumab. Source: peripheral blood, taken from a patient treated with radiotherapy plus ipilimumab. The chain couples TRBV5-4 to TRBJ2-3, with TRBD1 as a possible D gene (5 bases). Here the CDR3 DNA reads TGTGCCAGCAGCCCCGCAGGGCCTGGAGATACGCAGTATTTT. Its translation: CASSPAGPGDTQYF.